The T cell receptor (beta chain) under discussion was sequenced for a study of CD8 T cells in Susac syndrome. When the RNA was reverse transcribed, random hexamers were used with an input of 0.5 to 1 ug. TCRdb re-derived calls from the immunoSEQ multiplex PCR reads in MiXCR, one entry per CDR3 protein. Counted here are around 79,000 distinct CDR3 sequences, approximately 94% occurring once; the ten biggest clones make up 0.52%. This receptor was obtained from a human donor with Susac syndrome. Input material: CD8+ T cells from PBMCs.

The CDR3 spells CASSPKRAIGNQPQHF. The CDR3 region has the DNA TGTGCCAGCAGCCCCAAGAGGGCTATCGGCAATCAGCCCCAGCATTTT. This chain links TRBV9 with TRBJ1-5; no firm D call. Germline V gene data show CDR1 as SGDLS and CDR2 as YYNGEE. The CDR3 loop spans 16 amino acids. With 4 bases removed from V and 2 bases from J, the gap between germline ends came to 16 bases.